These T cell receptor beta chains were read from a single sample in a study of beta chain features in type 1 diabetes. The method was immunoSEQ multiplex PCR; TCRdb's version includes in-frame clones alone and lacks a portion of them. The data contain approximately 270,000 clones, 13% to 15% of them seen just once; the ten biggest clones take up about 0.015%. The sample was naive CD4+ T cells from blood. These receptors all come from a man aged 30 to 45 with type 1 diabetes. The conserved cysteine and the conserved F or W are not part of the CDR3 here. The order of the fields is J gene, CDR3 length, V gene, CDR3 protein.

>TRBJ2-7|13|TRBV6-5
ASSYSTSGRSEQY
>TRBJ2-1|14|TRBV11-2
ASSLDRGRIYNEQF
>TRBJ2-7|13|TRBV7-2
ASSLAAGGQYEQY
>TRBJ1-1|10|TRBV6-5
ASAWANTEAF
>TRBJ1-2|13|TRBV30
AWSGPHTGLYGYT
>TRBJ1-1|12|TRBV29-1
SVVPSGAGTEAF
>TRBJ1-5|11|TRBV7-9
ASSLASGFPQH
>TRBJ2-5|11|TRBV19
ASSNSGRETQY
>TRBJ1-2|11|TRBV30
AWSNRDSGGYT
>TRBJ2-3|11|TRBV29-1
SVGAGGSDTQY
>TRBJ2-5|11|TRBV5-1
ASSLEAQETQY
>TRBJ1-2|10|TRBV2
ATAGPAYGYT
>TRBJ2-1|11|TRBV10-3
AISVSGEGEQF
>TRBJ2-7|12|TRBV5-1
ASSSTGESYEQY
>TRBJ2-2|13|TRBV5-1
ASSPDRADTGELF
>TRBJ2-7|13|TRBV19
ASSPGGNIPYEQY
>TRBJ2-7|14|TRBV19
ASSAWLAGNSYEQY
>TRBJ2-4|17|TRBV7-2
ASSLSTSGRAIAKNIQY
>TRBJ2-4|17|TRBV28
ASSLGTGGTLVAKNIQY
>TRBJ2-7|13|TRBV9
ASSVAAGGPNEQY
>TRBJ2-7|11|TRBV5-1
ASSLTDSYEQY
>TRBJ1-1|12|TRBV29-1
SAAGGGLNTEAF
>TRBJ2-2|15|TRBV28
ASSPFPSSGVTGELF
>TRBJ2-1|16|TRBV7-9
ASSLAKTSGRANNEQF
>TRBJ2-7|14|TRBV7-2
ASSSLGLRSSDEQY
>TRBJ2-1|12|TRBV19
ASSRNEVNNEQF
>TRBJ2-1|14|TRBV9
ASSVGASGGLGEQF
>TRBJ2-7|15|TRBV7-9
ASSPRTSGPLSYEQY
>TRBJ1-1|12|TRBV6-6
ASSPVQGVTEAF
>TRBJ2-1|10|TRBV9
ASSPLYNEQF
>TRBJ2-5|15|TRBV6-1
ASSDRKGSGRTETQY
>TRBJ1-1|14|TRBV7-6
ASSLRPGQGWTEAF
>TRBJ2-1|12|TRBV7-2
ASSLRQVRNEQF
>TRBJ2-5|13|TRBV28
ASSLGGRARETQY
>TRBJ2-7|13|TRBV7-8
ASSLYRDSPYEQY
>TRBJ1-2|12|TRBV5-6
ASSSKGKTYGYT
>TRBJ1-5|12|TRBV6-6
ASSGQGSNQPQH
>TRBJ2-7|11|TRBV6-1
ASRTSGFDEQY
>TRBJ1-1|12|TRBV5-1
ASSNPTGNTEAF
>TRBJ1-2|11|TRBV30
AWSPHDSYGYT
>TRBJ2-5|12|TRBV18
ASSPSGQKETQY
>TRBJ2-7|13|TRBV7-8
ASSPMGQPLYEQY
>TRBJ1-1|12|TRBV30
AWSVDSLNTEAF
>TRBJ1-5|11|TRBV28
ATNRGEYQPQH
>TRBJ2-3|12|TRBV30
AWSVRRVADTQY
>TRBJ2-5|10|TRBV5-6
ASSLYRETQY